This TCR beta chain was found in a study of OX40 agonist ivuxolimab in advanced cancers. Generated by immunoSEQ multiplex PCR, the TCRdb table keeps only in-frame clones and is missing some. The sample lists over 100,000 clones; around 89% were seen once. The CDR3 is 14 amino acids. Germline lookup yields CDR1 SGDLS and CDR2 YYNGEE. With 0 bases removed from V and 0 bases from J, the gap between germline ends came to 3 bases. Sequenced here: CD4+ or CD8+ T cells sorted from blood, sampled in a trial of the OX40 agonist ivuxolimab. The clonotype was recovered from an adult with an advanced solid tumor such as melanoma, head and neck, liver or kidney cancer. The gene calls are TRBV9 and TRBJ1-4; unclear D gene. The CDR3 DNA reads TGTGCCAGCAGCGTAGAAACAACTAATGAAAAACTGTTTTTT. Amino acids: CASSVETTNEKLFF.